The present entry profiles one T cell receptor (beta chain) with its context. This sample was taken from a study of chronic HIV infection and antiretroviral therapy. Germline V gene data show CDR1 as SQVTM and CDR2 as ANQGSEA. The CDR3 has 12 residues. V lost 6 bases and J 7 bases, leaving 15 bases between the germline ends. TCRdb re-called the 5' RACE reads with MiXCR, one entry per CDR3 protein. The sample contains 40,000 to 60,000 distinct CDR3 sequences, about a fifth of which appear only once. The receptor comes from an adult who had HIV and had not received antiretroviral therapy, or was an uninfected healthy control (not recorded which). The sequenced sample consisted of peripheral blood. The chain carries TRBV29-1 and TRBJ1-2; maybe TRBD1 (5 bases). CDR3 in DNA: TGCAGCGTCACCTTGGACATCTCTGGCTACACCTTC. Translating it yields CSVTLDISGYTF.